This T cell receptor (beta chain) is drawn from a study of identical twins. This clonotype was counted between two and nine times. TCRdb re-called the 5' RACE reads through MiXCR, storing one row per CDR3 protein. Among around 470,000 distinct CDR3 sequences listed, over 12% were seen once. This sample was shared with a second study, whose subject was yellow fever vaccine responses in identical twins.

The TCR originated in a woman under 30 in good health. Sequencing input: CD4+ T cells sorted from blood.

CDR3 sequence reads: CSARDLERVYTEAFF. CDR3 bases: TGCAGTGCTAGAGATCTTGAGCGGGTGTACACTGAAGCTTTCTTT. This chain connects TRBV20-1 to TRBJ1-1; D remains unclear. Germline assignment: CDR1 DFQATT and CDR2 SNEGSKA (reference sequence). The germline V and J ends were trimmed by 0 bases and 3 bases, with 14 bases remaining between them. The CDR3 is made up of 15 amino acids.